The rows below give T cell receptor beta chains drawn from one sample of a study of blood T cell repertoires in COVID-19. Generated by immunoSEQ multiplex PCR, the TCRdb table keeps only in-frame clones and is missing some. The sample has around 100,000 clones, 70% to 90% seen once. The sequenced sample consisted of peripheral blood. Receptors originate from a man in his forties or fifties with active COVID-19. CDR3s include the opening cysteine and the closing phenylalanine or tryptophan. A D gene is named only where the DNA matches it firmly. Clone size, where shown, is once, few, many, or a class for clones that have expanded.

J gene: TRBJ2-6
V gene: TRBV4-2
CDR3 length: 18
clone size: NA
D gene: TRBD1
CDR3 protein: CASSQEKGAGSGANVLTF
CDR3 DNA: TGTGCCAGCAGCCAAGAGAAGGGGGCTGGCTCTGGGGCCAACGTCCTGACTTTC

J gene: TRBJ2-1
V gene: TRBV3-1/TRBV3-2
CDR3 length: 13
clone size: NA
D gene: NA
CDR3 protein: CASSRGPYNEQFF
CDR3 DNA: TGTGCCAGCAGCCGGGGGCCCTACAATGAGCAGTTCTTC

J gene: TRBJ1-1
V gene: TRBV30
CDR3 length: 13
clone size: NA
D gene: NA
CDR3 protein: CAWTLTAGTEAFF
CDR3 DNA: TGTGCCTGGACCTTAACCGCGGGGACTGAAGCTTTCTTT

J gene: TRBJ1-2
V gene: TRBV7-3
CDR3 length: 13
clone size: NA
D gene: TRBD1
CDR3 protein: CASSPQGAGGYTF
CDR3 DNA: TGTGCCAGCAGCCCACAGGGGGCTGGTGGCTACACCTTC

J gene: TRBJ1-4
V gene: TRBV6-5
CDR3 length: 15
clone size: NA
D gene: TRBD1
CDR3 protein: CASRASGGASEKLFF
CDR3 DNA: TGTGCCAGCAGGGCCTCAGGGGGCGCTTCCGAAAAACTGTTTTTT

J gene: TRBJ2-7
V gene: TRBV6-2/TRBV6-3
CDR3 length: 15
clone size: NA
D gene: NA
CDR3 protein: CASSYRGGHPYEQYF
CDR3 DNA: TGTGCCAGCAGTTACCGCGGGGGCCACCCCTACGAGCAGTACTTC

J gene: TRBJ2-1
V gene: TRBV10-3
CDR3 length: 14
clone size: NA
D gene: TRBD2
CDR3 protein: CAISVETSGGQQFF
CDR3 DNA: TGTGCCATCAGTGTTGAGACTAGCGGGGGTCAGCAGTTCTTC

J gene: TRBJ2-1
V gene: TRBV28
CDR3 length: 11
clone size: NA
D gene: NA
CDR3 protein: CASSSGNEQFF
CDR3 DNA: TGTGCCAGCAGTTCGGGCAATGAGCAGTTCTTC

J gene: TRBJ1-6
V gene: TRBV7-8
CDR3 length: 17
clone size: NA
D gene: TRBD1
CDR3 protein: CASREGAGIPYNSPLHF
CDR3 DNA: TGTGCCAGCAGGGAGGGGGCAGGGATACCGTATAATTCACCCCTCCACTTT

J gene: TRBJ2-3
V gene: TRBV5-4
CDR3 length: 14
clone size: few
D gene: NA
CDR3 protein: CASSGAIYTDTQYF
CDR3 DNA: TGTGCCAGCAGCGGGGCCATATACACAGATACGCAGTATTTT

J gene: TRBJ1-4
V gene: TRBV18
CDR3 length: 13
clone size: NA
D gene: NA
CDR3 protein: CASSNGYNEKLFF
CDR3 DNA: TGTGCCAGCTCGAACGGTTATAATGAAAAACTGTTTTTT

J gene: TRBJ1-6
V gene: TRBV2
CDR3 length: 17
clone size: NA
D gene: TRBD1
CDR3 protein: CASLGGTGGFSGSPLHF
CDR3 DNA: TGTGCCAGCCTTGGGGGGACAGGGGGATTTTCGGGTTCACCCCTCCACTTT

J gene: TRBJ1-5
V gene: TRBV6-6
CDR3 length: 15
clone size: NA
D gene: NA
CDR3 protein: CASSQKGGYNQPQHF
CDR3 DNA: TGTGCCAGCTCTCAAAAAGGGGGTTACAATCAGCCCCAGCATTTT

J gene: TRBJ1-5
V gene: TRBV4-1
CDR3 length: 17
clone size: NA
D gene: TRBD1
CDR3 protein: CASSYKPGTGVNQPQHF
CDR3 DNA: TGCGCCAGCAGCTACAAACCCGGGACAGGGGTAAATCAGCCCCAGCATTTT

J gene: TRBJ1-2
V gene: TRBV18
CDR3 length: 15
clone size: NA
D gene: TRBD1
CDR3 protein: CASSPPEGAGYGYTF
CDR3 DNA: TGTGCCAGCTCACCACCGGAGGGGGCCGGCTATGGCTACACCTTC

J gene: TRBJ2-1
V gene: TRBV6-5
CDR3 length: 11
clone size: NA
D gene: NA
CDR3 protein: CASSQSGGQFF
CDR3 DNA: TGTGCCAGCAGTCAATCAGGAGGGCAGTTCTTC

J gene: TRBJ1-5
V gene: TRBV5-6
CDR3 length: 16
clone size: NA
D gene: TRBD1
CDR3 protein: CASSLDRGSGNQPQHF
CDR3 DNA: TGTGCCAGCAGCTTGGACAGGGGATCGGGCAATCAGCCCCAGCATTTT

J gene: TRBJ2-3
V gene: TRBV28
CDR3 length: 14
clone size: NA
D gene: TRBD2
CDR3 protein: CASSERGATDTQYF
CDR3 DNA: TGTGCCAGCAGCGAGCGGGGGGCTACAGATACGCAGTATTTT

J gene: TRBJ1-2
V gene: TRBV9
CDR3 length: 15
clone size: NA
D gene: NA
CDR3 protein: CASSVGSGQIYGYTF
CDR3 DNA: TGTGCCAGCAGCGTAGGGTCTGGGCAGATCTATGGCTACACCTTC